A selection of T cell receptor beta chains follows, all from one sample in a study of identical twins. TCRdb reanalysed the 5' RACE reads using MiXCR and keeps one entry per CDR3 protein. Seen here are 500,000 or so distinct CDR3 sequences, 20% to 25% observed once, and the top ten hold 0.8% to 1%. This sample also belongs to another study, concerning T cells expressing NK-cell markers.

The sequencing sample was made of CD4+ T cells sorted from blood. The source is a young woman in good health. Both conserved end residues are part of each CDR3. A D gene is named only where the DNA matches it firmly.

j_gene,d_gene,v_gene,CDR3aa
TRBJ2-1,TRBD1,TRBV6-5,CASSYSGQGAFYNEQFF
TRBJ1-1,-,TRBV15,CATSVGTAKAFF
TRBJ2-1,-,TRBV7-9,CASSWGTENNEQFF
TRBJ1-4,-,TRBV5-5,CASRMGNRDEKLFF
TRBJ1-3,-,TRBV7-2,CASSLNGGSPGNTIYF
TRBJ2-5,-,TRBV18,CASSPESGRETQYF
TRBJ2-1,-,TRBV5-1,CASSLVTGSYNEQFF
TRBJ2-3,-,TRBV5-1,CASSFSDISTDTQYF
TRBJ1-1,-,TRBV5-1,CASWRGPGDTEAFF
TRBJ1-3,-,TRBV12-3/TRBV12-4,CASSSLGAVGNTIYF
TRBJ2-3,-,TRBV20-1,CSASPLAWDTDTQYF
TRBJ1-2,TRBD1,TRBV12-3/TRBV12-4,CASSWDSYMSYGYTF
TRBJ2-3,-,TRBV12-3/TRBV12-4,CASSFRPPGLTADTQYF
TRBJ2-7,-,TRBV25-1,CASSGTSYEQYF
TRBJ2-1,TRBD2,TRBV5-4,CASSLGIAGGQGEQFF
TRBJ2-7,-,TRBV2,CASSEFPDRATYEQYF
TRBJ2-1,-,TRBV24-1,CATSDPRGGSREQFF
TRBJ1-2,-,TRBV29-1,CSVEGGWYNYGYTF
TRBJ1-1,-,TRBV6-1,CASSQSGTGHAAFF
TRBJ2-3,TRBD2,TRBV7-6,CASSSRLAGGDTQYF
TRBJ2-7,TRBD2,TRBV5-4,CASSPDSGGEIYEQYF
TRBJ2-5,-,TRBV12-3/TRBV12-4,CASSSTQRETQYF
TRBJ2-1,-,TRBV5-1,CASSLTTRSRDNEQFF
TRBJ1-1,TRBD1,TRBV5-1,CASSRGQGSVNTEAFF
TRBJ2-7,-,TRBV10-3,CAISESDSSFYEQYF
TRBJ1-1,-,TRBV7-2,CASSSRIGGTEAFF
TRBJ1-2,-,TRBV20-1,CSAARTDYNYGYTF
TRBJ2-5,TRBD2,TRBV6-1,CATSLTPAGGQETQYF
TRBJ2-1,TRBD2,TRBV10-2,CASSERGEGYNEQFF
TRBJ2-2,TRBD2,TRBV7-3,CASSLLAGADTGELFF
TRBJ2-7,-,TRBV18,CASSTGQGALVEQYF
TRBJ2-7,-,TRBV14,CASSQVWGWIGEQYF
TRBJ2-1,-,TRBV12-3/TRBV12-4,CASSPGGVAYNEQFF
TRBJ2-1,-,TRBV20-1,CSASSSYNEQFF
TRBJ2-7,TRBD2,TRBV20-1,CSARPAGGPFDEQYF
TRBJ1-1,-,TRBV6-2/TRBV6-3,CASSHQENTEAFF
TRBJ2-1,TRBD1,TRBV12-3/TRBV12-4,CASSTWTGEINEQFF
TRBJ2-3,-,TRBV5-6,CASSWVNTQYF
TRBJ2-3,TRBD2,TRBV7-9,CASSQGLAGVGDTQYF
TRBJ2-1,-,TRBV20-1,CSARAEEFNEQFF